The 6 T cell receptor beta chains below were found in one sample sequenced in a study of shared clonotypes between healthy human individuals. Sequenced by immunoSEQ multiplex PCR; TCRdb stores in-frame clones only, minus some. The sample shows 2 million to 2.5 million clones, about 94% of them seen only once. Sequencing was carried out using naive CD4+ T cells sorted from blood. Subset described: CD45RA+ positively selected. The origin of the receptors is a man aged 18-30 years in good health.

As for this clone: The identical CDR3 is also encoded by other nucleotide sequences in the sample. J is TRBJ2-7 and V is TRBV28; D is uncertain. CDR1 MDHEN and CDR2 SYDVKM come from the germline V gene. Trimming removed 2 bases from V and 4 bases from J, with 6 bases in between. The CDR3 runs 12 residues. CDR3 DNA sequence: TGTGCCAGCAGTTTAGGCAGTTACGAGCAGTACTTC. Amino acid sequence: CASSLGSYEQYF.

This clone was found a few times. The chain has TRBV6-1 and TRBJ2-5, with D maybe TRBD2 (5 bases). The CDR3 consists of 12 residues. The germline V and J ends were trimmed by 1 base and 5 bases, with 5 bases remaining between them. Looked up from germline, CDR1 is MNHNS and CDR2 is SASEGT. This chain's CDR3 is CASSEGGETQYF. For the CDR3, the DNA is TGTGCCAGCAGTGAAGGAGGGGAGACCCAGTACTTC.

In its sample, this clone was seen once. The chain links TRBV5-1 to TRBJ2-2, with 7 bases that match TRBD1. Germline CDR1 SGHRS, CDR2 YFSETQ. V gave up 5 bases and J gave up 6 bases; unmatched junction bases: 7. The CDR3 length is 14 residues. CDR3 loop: CASRAAQGAGELFF. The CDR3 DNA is TGCGCCAGCAGAGCCGCCCAGGGGGCCGGGGAGCTGTTTTTT.

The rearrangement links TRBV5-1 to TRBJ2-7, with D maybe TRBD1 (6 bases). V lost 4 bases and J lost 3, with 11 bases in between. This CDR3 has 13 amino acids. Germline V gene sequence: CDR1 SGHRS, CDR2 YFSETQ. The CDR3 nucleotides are TGCGCCAGCAGCGAAGGGGGAAACTACGAGCAGTACTTC. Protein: CASSEGGNYEQYF.

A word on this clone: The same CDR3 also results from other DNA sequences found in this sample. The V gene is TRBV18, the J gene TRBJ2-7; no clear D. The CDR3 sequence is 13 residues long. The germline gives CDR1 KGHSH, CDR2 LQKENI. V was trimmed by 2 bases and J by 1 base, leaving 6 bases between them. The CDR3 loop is CASSPVRSYEQYF. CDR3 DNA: TGTGCCAGCTCACCAGTCCGATCCTACGAGCAGTACTTC.

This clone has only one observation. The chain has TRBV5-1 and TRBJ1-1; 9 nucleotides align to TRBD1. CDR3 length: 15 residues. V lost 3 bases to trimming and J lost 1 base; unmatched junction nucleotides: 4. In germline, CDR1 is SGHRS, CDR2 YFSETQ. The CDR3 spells CASSSGTGRNTEAFF. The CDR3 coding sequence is TGCGCCAGCAGCTCCGGGACAGGGAGGAACACTGAAGCTTTCTTT.